This paragraph covers one T cell receptor (beta chain) sequence. The data originate from a study of blood T cell repertoires in COVID-19. Generated by immunoSEQ multiplex PCR, the TCRdb table keeps only in-frame clones and is missing some. The sample lists some 260,000 clones, 88% occurring once. This TCR was sampled from a woman between 65 and 79 years old with COVID-19, enrolled during active disease. Sequencing was done on a sample of peripheral blood.

DNA for the CDR3: TGTGCCAGCAGCCCGGGGCCGGGACTAGCATACGAGACCCAGTACTTC. It specifies CASSPGPGLAYETQYF. The rearrangement uses TRBV3-1 (or the pseudogene TRBV3-2) and TRBJ2-5; the match to TRBD2 covers 9 bases. The CDR3 extends over 16 amino acids. Trimming removed 4 bases from V and 5 bases from J; junction bases left unmatched: 11. Germline CDR1 and CDR2: LGHDT and YNNKEL (reference sequence).